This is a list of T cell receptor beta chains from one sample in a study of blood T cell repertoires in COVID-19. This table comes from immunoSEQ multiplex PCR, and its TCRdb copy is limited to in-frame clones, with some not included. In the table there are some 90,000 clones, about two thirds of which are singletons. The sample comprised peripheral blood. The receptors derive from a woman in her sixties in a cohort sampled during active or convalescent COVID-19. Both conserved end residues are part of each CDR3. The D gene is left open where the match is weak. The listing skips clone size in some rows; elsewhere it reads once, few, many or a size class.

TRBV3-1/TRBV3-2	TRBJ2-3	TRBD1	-	CASSQGPGGVGDTQYF	TGTGCCAGCAGCCAAGGCCCAGGGGGCGTGGGGGATACGCAGTATTTT
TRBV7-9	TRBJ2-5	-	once	CASSHETQYF	TGTGCCAGCAGCCATGAGACCCAGTACTTC
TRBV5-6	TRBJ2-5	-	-	CASSVLRGGETQYF	TGTGCCAGCAGCGTCCTCAGGGGCGGTGAGACCCAGTACTTC
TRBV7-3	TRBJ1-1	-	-	CASSLFAGVSTEAFF	TGTGCCAGCAGCTTATTTGCAGGGGTGAGCACTGAAGCTTTCTTT
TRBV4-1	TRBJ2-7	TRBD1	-	CASSFRDRASYEQYF	TGCGCCAGCAGCTTCCGGGACAGGGCCTCCTACGAGCAGTACTTC
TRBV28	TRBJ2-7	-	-	CASSFRGGQRDEQYF	TGTGCCAGCAGTTTTAGGGGCGGACAGAGAGACGAGCAGTACTTC
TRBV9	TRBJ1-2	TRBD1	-	CASSAAPGQGALYGGYTF	TGTGCCAGCAGCGCGGCTCCGGGACAGGGGGCGCTTTACGGCGGCTACACCTTC
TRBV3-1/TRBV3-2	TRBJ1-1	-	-	CASSSSGSGFTEAFF	TGTGCCAGCAGCTCATCTGGTTCGGGGTTCACTGAAGCTTTCTTT
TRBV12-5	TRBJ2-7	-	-	CASGLGMTGSYEQYF	TGTGCTAGTGGTTTGGGAATGACAGGTTCCTACGAGCAGTACTTC
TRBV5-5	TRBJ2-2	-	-	CASSLSPTHRGAVF	TGTGCCAGCAGCTTATCACCAACGCACCGGGGAGCTGTTTTT
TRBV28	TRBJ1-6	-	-	CASREESSYNSPLHF	TGTGCCAGCAGGGAGGAGAGCTCCTATAATTCACCCCTCCACTTT
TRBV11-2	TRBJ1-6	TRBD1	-	CASSPRDRGNSPLHF	TGTGCCAGCAGCCCGCGGGACAGGGGGAACTCACCCCTCCACTTT
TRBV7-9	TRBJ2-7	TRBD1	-	CASSGGRTGFFYEQYF	TGTGCCAGCAGCGGAGGACGGACAGGGTTCTTTTACGAGCAGTACTTC